One sample yielded the 28 T cell receptor beta chains listed below, sequenced in a study of blood T cell repertoires in COVID-19 (TCRdb year 2020). Preparation of the library involved the immunoSEQ multiplex PCR assay. The table comes from immuneACCESS by way of TCRdb, which keeps in-frame sequences with V and J called. Part of the clones is missing from these tables; in studies checked, under half for an unresolved V gene and the rest for unknown reasons. This sample comprises about 68,000 clones, roughly 84% of them detected only once. The biggest ten clones account for 35% to 50% of the sample. The sample consisted of peripheral blood. The receptors come from a man older than 75 with acute or convalescent COVID-19.

J is TRBJ1-4 and V is TRBV7-2; unclear D gene. Germline CDR1 SGHTA, CDR2 FQGNSA. V was trimmed by 4 bases and J by 0 bases, leaving 12 bases between them. The CDR3 covers 16 residues. The CDR3: CASSSQEFATNEKLFF. CDR3 coding DNA: TGTGCCAGCAGCTCGCAGGAATTCGCAACTAATGAAAAACTGTTTTTT.

The gene calls are TRBV29-1 and TRBJ2-7, with 8 nucleotides matching TRBD1. Trimming took 4 bases from V and 3 from J; bases not matched to a gene: 5. Germline assignment: CDR1 SQVTM and CDR2 ANQGSEA. The CDR3 is made up of 13 amino acids. CDR3 loop: CSVGTGTGYEQYF. In DNA, the CDR3 is TGCAGCGTTGGGACAGGGACCGGCTACGAGCAGTACTTC.

The chain links TRBV13 to TRBJ1-2; 9 bases fit TRBD1. Per the germline V gene, CDR1 is PRHDT and CDR2 is FYEKMQ (reference sequence). V was pared by 3 bases and J by 7 bases, with 6 bases of the junction left unmatched. This CDR3 comprises 14 residues. DNA of the CDR3: TGTGCCAGCAGCTTGGGACAGGGATCTATTGGCTACACCTTC. Amino acid sequence: CASSLGQGSIGYTF.

V usage is TRBV5-1 and J usage is TRBJ1-6, with 8 bases lining up with TRBD1. The CDR3 consists of 17 residues. Looked up from germline, CDR1 is SGHRS and CDR2 is YFSETQ. Unmatched junction bases numbered 5, after V lost 3 bases and J lost 0 bases. The CDR3 DNA is TGCGCCAGCAGCTCCCGACAGGGGAGCTCCTATAATTCACCCCTCCACTTT. Its translation: CASSSRQGSSYNSPLHF.

CDR3 sequence: CASSQGLATGNEQFF. CDR3 sequence (DNA): TGTGCCAGCAGCCAGGGACTAGCAACGGGGAATGAGCAGTTCTTC. The V gene is TRBV3-1 (or the pseudogene TRBV3-2), the J gene TRBJ2-1, with 9 positions matching TRBD2. This CDR3 has 15 amino acids. The germline V gene encodes CDR1 LGHDT and CDR2 YNNKEL (reference sequence). Losses at the gene ends were 3 bases for V and 7 bases for J; bases not matched to a gene: 7.

The chain employs TRBV24-1 and TRBJ1-6; TRBD1 agrees at 8 bases. The germline V gene encodes CDR1 KGHDR and CDR2 SFDVKD. There are 14 residues in the CDR3. V lost 7 bases to trimming and J lost 7 bases; unmatched junction nucleotides: 5. The CDR3 DNA follows: TGTGCCACCAGAGGGACAGGAAAGAATTCACCCCTCCACTTT. Translation: CATRGTGKNSPLHF.

The rearrangement links TRBV18 to TRBJ1-1; D is unclear. Germline CDR1 KGHSH, CDR2 LQKENI. V was clipped by 6 bases and J by 1 base, with 12 bases between them. The CDR3 has 14 amino acids. CDR3 loop: CASSPYTTNTEAFF. The CDR3 bases are TGTGCCAGCTCCCCTTACACTACGAACACTGAAGCTTTCTTT.

The chain links TRBV24-1 to TRBJ1-4; D is possibly TRBD1 (6 bases). The V end lost 2 bases, the J end lost 8 bases, and 11 bases lay between the germline ends. Germline V gene lookup returns CDR1 KGHDR and CDR2 SFDVKD. The CDR3 runs 14 residues. The CDR3 DNA reads TGTGCCACCAGTGATTCACAGGGACGGGAAAAACTGTTTTTT. It codes for CATSDSQGREKLFF.

The gene calls are TRBV5-1 and TRBJ1-1; a weak D match, TRBD1 (5 bases). The CDR3 totals 15 residues. The V gene's germline CDR1 is SGHRS and CDR2 YFSETQ. Trimming removed 0 bases at V and 4 bases at J, with 13 bases between. CDR3 in amino acids: CASSLGEGWGTEAFF. In nucleotides, the CDR3 is TGCGCCAGCAGCTTGGGGGAGGGGTGGGGCACTGAAGCTTTCTTT.

V usage is TRBV9 and J usage is TRBJ1-4; 9 positions agree with TRBD1. Germline V lookup: CDR1 SGDLS, CDR2 YYNGEE. This CDR3 region has 15 residues. J gave up 6 bases and V 3 bases, and 6 bases lay outside the gene matches. The CDR3 nucleotides are TGTGCCAGCAGCGACGGGACAGGGCGGCATGAAAAACTGTTTTTT. The encoded protein is CASSDGTGRHEKLFF. Drawing the rest from reference TRBV9 and TRBJ1-4, the complete variable domain is DSGVTQTPKHLITATGQRVTLRCSPRSGDLSVYWYQQSLDQGLQFLIQYYNGEERAKGNILERFSAQQFPDLHSELNLSSLELGDSALYFCASSDGTGRHEKLFFGSGTQLSVL.

The chain couples TRBV3-1 (or the pseudogene TRBV3-2) to TRBJ2-2, with 12 positions matching TRBD2. CDR1 is LGHDT, CDR2 YNNKEL, per germline (reference sequence). CDR3 length equals 16 residues. Trimming at V came to 4 bases and at J to 2 bases, leaving 2 bases not matched to a gene. CDR3 nucleotides: TGTGCCAGCAGCCGTGGACTAGCGGGAAACACCGGGGAGCTGTTTTTT. It yields the protein CASSRGLAGNTGELFF.

This clone has only a few counts. This sequence joins TRBV4-3 and TRBJ1-2; 7 positions agree with TRBD1. The CDR3 is 16 residues long. Germline trimming cut 1 base from V and 0 bases from J; bases unmatched to any gene: 5. From germline, CDR1 is LGHNA and CDR2 YSLEER. The CDR3 region is CASSQAGQSSNYGYTF. The CDR3 DNA reads TGCGCCAGCAGCCAAGCGGGACAGTCTTCTAACTATGGCTACACCTTC.

This chain connects TRBV5-4 to TRBJ2-7, with 8 bases matching TRBD2. This CDR3 comprises 15 residues. Germline-derived CDR1 and CDR2 are SGHNT and YYREEE (reference sequence). Trimming took 4 bases from V and 3 from J; bases not matched to a gene: 9. The DNA for the CDR3 is TGTGCCAGCAGCCTCTCCGGGGGGGCGATCTACGAGCAGTACTTC. This sequence encodes CASSLSGGAIYEQYF.

The rearrangement uses TRBV19 and TRBJ2-3; TRBD2 agrees at 10 bases. Unmatched junction bases numbered 4, after V lost 4 bases and J lost 3 bases. The CDR3 totals 15 residues. Germline V CDR1 and CDR2: LNHDA, SQIVND (reference sequence). The CDR3 region is CASSTSGSETDTQYF. CDR3 DNA: TGTGCCAGTAGTACTAGCGGGAGCGAAACAGATACGCAGTATTTT.

V and J are TRBV27 and TRBJ1-5; maybe TRBD1 (5 bases). Trimming took off 3 bases at V and 7 bases at J, with 13 bases between the two ends. This CDR3 comprises 14 residues. CDR1 MNHEY and CDR2 SMNVEV come from the germline V gene (reference sequence). The CDR3 DNA is TGTGCCAGCAGTTTCGGGGGTGGAGGGCAGCCCCAGCATTTT. This codes for CASSFGGGGQPQHF.

This clone showed up just once. The chain recombines TRBV24-1 with TRBJ2-7, with 12 bases fitting TRBD2. The CDR3 is 17 residues long. The J segment lost 5 bases and the V segment lost 3 bases, leaving 10 bases of the junction unmatched. From germline, CDR1 is KGHDR and CDR2 SFDVKD. CDR3 bases: TGTGCCACCAGTGATCGCCCGACTAGCGGGAGAATAAACGAGCAGTACTTC. Its protein product is CATSDRPTSGRINEQYF.

V gene TRBV6-2 or TRBV6-3 combines with J gene TRBJ2-5; possibly TRBD2 for D (5 bases). V was cut by 4 bases and J by 3 bases, with 9 bases left in between. This CDR3 is 13 amino acids long. Germline CDR1 MNHEY, CDR2 SVGEGT. Written as DNA, the CDR3 is TGTGCCAGCAGTTGGCGGCGGGAAGAGACCCAGTACTTC. Its protein product is CASSWRREETQYF.

This clone has just a few counts. V gene TRBV19 combines with J gene TRBJ2-5, with 9 positions matching TRBD1. V shed 7 bases and J 0 bases; nucleotides not matched to a gene: 15. Germline V gene lookup returns CDR1 LNHDA and CDR2 SQIVND (reference sequence). The CDR3 extends over 18 amino acids. The CDR3 loop is CASIRDRAPQYNQETQYF. CDR3 sequence (DNA): TGTGCCAGTATCCGGGACAGGGCTCCTCAATATAACCAAGAGACCCAGTACTTC.

The rearrangement uses TRBV28 and TRBJ2-7; possibly TRBD1 for D (6 bases). The CDR3 length is 16 residues. V lost 2 bases to trimming and J lost 0 bases, with 14 bases between them. Germline V gives CDR1 MDHEN, CDR2 SYDVKM. CDR3 nucleotide sequence: TGTGCCAGCAGTTTAGGGACACGGGCCGGCTCCTACGAGCAGTACTTC. It specifies CASSLGTRAGSYEQYF. Variable domain in full (rest from reference TRBV28 and TRBJ2-7): DVKVTQSSRYLVKRTGEKVFLECVQDMDHENMFWYRQDPGLGLRLIYFSYDVKMKEKGDIPEGYSVSREKKERFSLILESASTNQTSMYLCASSLGTRAGSYEQYFGPGTRLTVT.

This rearrangement joins TRBV7-3 to TRBJ2-2, with TRBD1 matching 10 bases. The CDR3 sequence is 14 residues long. Trimming at V came to 5 bases and at J to 5 bases, leaving 2 bases not matched to a gene. Germline V lookup: CDR1 SGHTA, CDR2 FQGTGA. The chain's CDR3 is CASSKGQGTGELFF. The CDR3 coding sequence is TGTGCCAGCAGCAAGGGACAGGGGACCGGGGAGCTGTTTTTT.

The chain has TRBV5-1 and TRBJ1-2; 8 nucleotides line up with TRBD1. CDR1 SGHRS and CDR2 YFSETQ come from the germline V gene. The CDR3 has 17 residues. V shed 0 bases, J shed 3 bases, and the junction held 10 bases outside the gene matches. The CDR3 sequence is CASSLDRTGYVDYGYTF. The CDR3 DNA follows: TGCGCCAGCAGCTTGGATAGGACAGGGTATGTCGACTATGGCTACACCTTC.

The chain employs TRBV6-6 and TRBJ2-7; no reliable D call. The CDR3 is 12 amino acids. The germline V gene has CDR1 MNHNY and CDR2 SVGAGI (reference sequence). Trimming left V 6 bases short and J 3 bases short, with 9 bases between. This CDR3 reads CASSPGFYEQYF. DNA for the CDR3: TGTGCCAGCAGCCCAGGCTTCTACGAGCAGTACTTC.

The chain has TRBV28 and TRBJ2-7; TRBD1 aligns across 8 bases. The junction had 7 bases not matched to a gene; V was cut back by 1 base and J by 2 bases. The CDR3 is 16 amino acids. CDR1 is MDHEN, CDR2 SYDVKM, per germline. The CDR3 protein is CASSLSGQAFTYEQYF. Written as DNA, the CDR3 is TGTGCCAGCAGTTTATCGGGACAGGCTTTTACCTACGAGCAGTACTTC.

The chain couples TRBV7-2 to TRBJ1-1; D perhaps matches TRBD1 (5 bases). This CDR3 region has 16 residues. Germline CDR1 reads SGHTA; CDR2 reads FQGNSA. V lost 2 bases, J lost 1 base, and 14 bases lay in between. CDR3: CASSLIPPGSNTEAFF. The CDR3 DNA is TGTGCCAGCAGCTTAATCCCTCCAGGGTCGAACACTGAAGCTTTCTTT. Drawing the rest from reference TRBV7-2 and TRBJ1-1, the complete variable domain is GAGVSQSPSNKVTEKGKDVELRCDPISGHTALYWYRQSLGQGLEFLIYFQGNSAPDKSGLPSDRFSAERTGGSVSTLTIQRTQQEDSAVYLCASSLIPPGSNTEAFFGQGTRLTVV.

The chain combines TRBV11-2 with TRBJ1-1; D is uncertain. V gave up 2 bases and J gave up 1 base, with 8 bases separating them. The CDR3 loop spans 14 amino acids. The V gene's germline CDR1 is SGHAT and CDR2 FQNNGV. CDR3 in DNA: TGTGCCAGCAGCTTATCGGGTCAGAACACTGAAGCTTTCTTT. Its protein product is CASSLSGQNTEAFF.

The rearrangement links TRBV7-2 to TRBJ1-6; no clear D gene. The CDR3 loop spans 14 amino acids. V was shortened by 5 bases and J by 8 bases, with 13 bases between the two germline ends. CDR1 and CDR2 from the germline V gene are SGHTA and FQGNSA. In nucleotides, the CDR3 is TGTGCCAGCAGCCCTCGCCCAGACTATTCACCCCTCCACTTT. Translating gives CASSPRPDYSPLHF.

The chain carries TRBV7-9 and TRBJ2-4; D is possibly TRBD1 (6 bases). This CDR3 has 13 amino acids. Germline V gene data show CDR1 as SEHNR and CDR2 as FQNEAQ (reference sequence). Trimming stripped 5 bases from V and 8 bases from J, with 13 bases between. The CDR3 bases are TGTGCCAGCAGCGTGGGGGCGCTGGACATTCAGTACTTC. Translated: CASSVGALDIQYF. Full variable domain (missing parts from reference TRBV7-9 and TRBJ2-4): DTGVSQNPRHKITKRGQNVTFRCDPISEHNRLYWYRQTLGQGPEFLTYFQNEAQLEKSRLLSDRFSAERPKGSFSTLEIQRTEQGDSAMYLCASSVGALDIQYFGAGTRLSVL.

Only a few counts were recorded for this clone. Within the sample, other DNA sequences also encode this same CDR3. The chain carries TRBV6-6 and TRBJ1-5; D not certain. Trimming pared 0 bases from V and 7 bases from J, leaving 10 bases between. This CDR3 has 14 amino acids. Germline lookup yields CDR1 MNHNY and CDR2 SVGAGI (reference sequence). In DNA form, the CDR3 reads TGTGCCAGCAGTTACTCGGGGAGTGGACAGCCCCAGCATTTT. Translating it yields CASSYSGSGQPQHF.